This TCR beta chain stems from a study of blood T cell repertoires in COVID-19. Study-level information: T cells, B-cell-depleted T cells, or PBMCs supplied cDNA or gDNA.

In the authors' methods: Estimation of nucleated cell counts was performed using reference gene primer amplification. The data were produced by immunoSEQ multiplex PCR, yet TCRdb's version contains in-frame clones alone and is incomplete. That table gives V, J and clone size, and the DNA gave D and trimming. Here the sample spans under 250,000 clones, around 86% being singletons. The CDR3 is 11 residues long. Trimming left V 7 bases short and J 7 bases short, with 10 bases between. Germline V lookup: CDR1 MNHEY, CDR2 SVGAGI. This chain connects TRBV6-5 to TRBJ2-5; D might be TRBD2 (5 bases). Material for sequencing was peripheral blood. The origin of this receptor is a woman aged 70-85 years with active or convalescent COVID-19. CDR3 coding DNA: TGTGCCAGCACCTTACTAGGGACCCAGTACTTC. It encodes CASTLLGTQYF.